Each of the 23 T cell receptor beta chains below was sequenced from the same sample in a study of cytotoxic CD8 clonotypes in ibrutinib-treated CLL. Some clones are missing from TCRdb's copy, which holds only in-frame ones; the method was immunoSEQ multiplex PCR. The table has about 150,000 clones, approximately 80% seen once. The starting material was PBMCs, obtained after 12 months of ibrutinib treatment. Receptor source: a human donor with chronic lymphocytic leukemia.

This clone was seen repeatedly, ten times or more. This specimen includes other DNA sequences encoding the same CDR3. The chain employs TRBV7-9 and TRBJ1-3; D is undetermined. Germline V gene lookup returns CDR1 SEHNR and CDR2 FQNEAQ (reference sequence). The CDR3 covers 15 residues. V was shortened by 2 bases and J by 0 bases, with 8 bases between the two germline ends. DNA of the CDR3: TGTGCCAGCAGCTTAACAGCCGACTCTGGAAACACCATATATTTT. Protein product: CASSLTADSGNTIYF.

The V gene is TRBV4-1, the J gene TRBJ2-3; D is possibly TRBD1 (6 bases). CDR1 and CDR2 from the germline V gene are MGHRA and YSYEKL. This CDR3 has 15 residues. Deletions cut 4 bases from V and 2 bases from J, with 13 bases between. As DNA, the CDR3 is TGCGCCAGCAGCCTGGACAGTCTAAACACAGATACGCAGTATTTT. It specifies CASSLDSLNTDTQYF.

J is TRBJ1-1 and V is TRBV27, with 7 bases fitting TRBD1. Germline V gives CDR1 MNHEY, CDR2 SMNVEV (reference sequence). This CDR3 comprises 13 residues. Trimming removed 6 bases from V and 10 bases from J; junction bases left unmatched: 11. The CDR3 spells CASSPIGGGGAFF. Here the CDR3 DNA reads TGTGCCAGCAGCCCCATAGGGGGCGGTGGAGCTTTCTTT.

The chain has TRBV7-6 and TRBJ2-5; TRBD2 agrees at 9 bases. In germline, CDR1 is SGHVS, CDR2 FNYEAQ. J lost 5 bases, V lost 1 base, and 5 bases had no gene match. The CDR3 covers 15 residues. As DNA, the CDR3 is TGTGCCAGCAGCTTAGGCGGGAGGGCCGCCGAGACCCAGTACTTC. Its translation is CASSLGGRAAETQYF.

This chain joins TRBV15 and TRBJ2-1; 10 bases align to TRBD2. After removal of 0 bases from V and 8 bases from J, the junction contained 7 bases not matched to a gene. Looked up from germline, CDR1 is LNHNV and CDR2 is YYDKDF (reference sequence). This CDR3 has 16 residues. The CDR3 bases are TGTGCCACCAGCAGAGATGGGGCTAGCGGGAGCTATGAGCAGTTCTTC. Encoded protein: CATSRDGASGSYEQFF.

The chain combines TRBV19 with TRBJ2-3; no firm D call. Germline V lookup: CDR1 LNHDA, CDR2 SQIVND (reference sequence). V was trimmed by 6 bases and J by 0 bases, leaving 10 bases between them. The CDR3 loop spans 14 amino acids. Here the CDR3 reads CASRPTASTDTQYF. CDR3 bases: TGTGCCAGTAGGCCGACGGCTAGCACAGATACGCAGTATTTT.

This chain links TRBV19 with TRBJ2-7, with D unclear. Looked up from germline, CDR1 is LNHDA and CDR2 is SQIVND (reference sequence). V gave up 9 bases and J gave up 0 bases, with 12 bases separating them. The length of the CDR3 is 13 residues. CDR3 residues: CASSRRTSYEQYF. The CDR3 nucleotides are TGTGCCAGCAGCAGGCGGACCTCCTACGAGCAGTACTTC.

This rearrangement joins TRBV4-3 to TRBJ1-2; D uncertain. Trimming left V 0 bases short and J 5 bases short, with 10 bases between. The CDR3 length is 14 residues. Germline V gives CDR1 LGHNA, CDR2 YSLEER. For the CDR3, the DNA is TGCGCCAGCAGCCAAGATTTGGACGGGTATGGCTACACCTTC. It is translated as CASSQDLDGYGYTF.

V gene TRBV16 combines with J gene TRBJ1-2; tentatively, D is TRBD1 (5 bases). The CDR3 covers 16 residues. The germline V gene has CDR1 KGHSY and CDR2 FQNENV. The V end lost 0 bases, the J end lost 4 bases, and 15 bases lay between the germline ends. CDR3 in DNA: TGTGCCAGCAGCCAATCCCAGGGCTCTAATATCTATGGCTACACCTTC. Protein product: CASSQSQGSNIYGYTF.

The chain combines TRBV12-5 with TRBJ2-3, with 9 bases lining up with TRBD2. CDR1 is LGHNT and CDR2 is FRNRAP in the germline V gene. The junction had 7 bases not matched to a gene; V was cut back by 5 bases and J by 1 base. The CDR3 consists of 16 residues. For the CDR3, the DNA is TGTGCTAGTGGTATCGGACTAGCGAGGGGCACAGATACGCAGTATTTT. Protein: CASGIGLARGTDTQYF.

The chain carries TRBV10-3 and TRBJ1-1; TRBD1 agrees at 7 bases. Germline V gene sequence: CDR1 ENHRY, CDR2 SYGVKD. V lost 3 bases and J lost 1; bases outside the gene matches: 8. The CDR3 is made up of 16 amino acids. The CDR3 reads CAISDSGQESNTEAFF. The DNA for the CDR3 is TGTGCCATCAGTGATTCCGGACAGGAATCGAACACTGAAGCTTTCTTT.

V and J are TRBV5-1 and TRBJ2-7; D is unresolved. V was cut by 1 base and J by 2 bases, with 7 bases left in between. Germline V gene data show CDR1 as SGHRS and CDR2 as YFSETQ. CDR3 length: 13 residues. The CDR3 reads CASSLMAPYEQYF. CDR3 nucleotides: TGCGCCAGCAGCTTGATGGCCCCCTACGAGCAGTACTTC.

This sequence joins TRBV9 and TRBJ2-1; D gene unclear. The V gene lost 0 bases and the J gene lost 0 bases, with 16 bases spanning the gap. Germline CDR1 SGDLS, CDR2 YYNGEE. The length of the CDR3 is 18 residues. The CDR3 protein is CASSVDHQGRLSYNEQFF. DNA of the CDR3: TGTGCCAGCAGCGTAGACCACCAAGGTCGACTCTCCTACAATGAGCAGTTCTTC. Together with reference TRBV9 and TRBJ2-1, the CDR3 gives the full variable domain: DSGVTQTPKHLITATGQRVTLRCSPRSGDLSVYWYQQSLDQGLQFLIQYYNGEERAKGNILERFSAQQFPDLHSELNLSSLELGDSALYFCASSVDHQGRLSYNEQFFGPGTRLTVL.

This clone was seen only once. The chain is built from TRBV4-3 and TRBJ1-5, with 7 bases matching TRBD1. The germline V gene encodes CDR1 LGHNA and CDR2 YSLEER. J was trimmed by 6 bases and V by 4 bases; bases with no gene match: 9. CDR3 length: 15 residues. CDR3 sequence reads: CASSPTRGASQPQHF. In nucleotides, the CDR3 is TGCGCCAGCAGCCCAACCAGGGGGGCGAGTCAGCCCCAGCATTTT.

The gene calls are TRBV6-1 and TRBJ2-7; TRBD2 agrees at 7 bases. This CDR3 has 15 residues. V lost 8 bases and J lost 1; bases outside the gene matches: 11. Germline V gene data show CDR1 as MNHNS and CDR2 as SASEGT. In nucleotides, the CDR3 is TGTGCCAGCTGGGAATCAGCGGGACGATCCTACGAGCAGTACTTC. It translates to CASWESAGRSYEQYF.

This clone occurred a few times. The chain recombines TRBV2 with TRBJ1-5; possible D gene TRBD1, 5 bases. Germline loops: CDR1 SNHLY, CDR2 FYNNEI. The CDR3 contains 13 residues. V shed 8 bases and J shed 3 bases, with 11 bases lying between them. CDR3 region: CASHRGFNQPQHF. DNA of the CDR3: TGTGCCAGCCACCGGGGGTTCAATCAGCCCCAGCATTTT.

The chain has TRBV10-3 and TRBJ2-7; weak D call: TRBD1 (6 bases). The CDR3 extends over 15 amino acids. The V gene lost 7 bases and the J gene lost 0 bases, with 16 bases spanning the gap. Germline V lookup: CDR1 ENHRY, CDR2 SYGVKD. The CDR3 protein is CAIINRDIPSYEQYF. The CDR3, as DNA: TGTGCCATCATTAACCGGGACATCCCCTCCTACGAGCAGTACTTC.

In the case of this clone: At one end the junction does not follow the germline gene, possibly because of a read error. This sequence joins TRBV20-1 and TRBJ2-1; TRBD2 aligns across 7 bases. The CDR3 totals 11 residues. CDR1 and CDR2 (germline): DFQATT, SNEGSKA (reference sequence). CDR3 loop: CSARRDAGVIF. The DNA of the CDR3 is TGCAGTGCTCGGAGAGACGCGGGAGTGATCTTC.

The chain joins TRBV7-9 to TRBJ2-4; 7 nucleotides align to TRBD1. Germline V gene data show CDR1 as SEHNR and CDR2 as FQNEAQ (reference sequence). The CDR3 spans 13 residues. V trimming: 7 bases; J trimming: 5 bases; junction bases outside the gene matches: 5. The DNA of the CDR3 is TGTGCCAGCACGGGCCAGGGGGAAAACATTCAGTACTTC. Translating it yields CASTGQGENIQYF.

CDR3 sequence reads: CASSLGRTGYGKLFF. DNA for the CDR3: TGTGCCAGCAGTTTAGGGCGGACAGGGTATGGAAAACTGTTTTTT. V and J are TRBV27 and TRBJ1-4; 8 nucleotides agree with TRBD1. Germline CDR1 is MNHEY and CDR2 is SMNVEV (reference sequence). J gave up 10 bases and V 2 bases, and 9 bases lay outside the gene matches. The CDR3 extends over 15 amino acids.

V usage is TRBV19 and J usage is TRBJ2-1, with no clear D. From germline, CDR1 is LNHDA and CDR2 SQIVND (reference sequence). V lost 3 bases, J lost 9 bases, and 9 bases lay in between. There are 12 residues in the CDR3. The CDR3: CASSIISREQFF. CDR3 in DNA: TGTGCCAGTAGTATTATTTCGCGTGAGCAGTTCTTC.

This sequence joins TRBV11-2 and TRBJ2-1; the D is unclear. The germline V and J ends were trimmed by 0 bases and 7 bases, with 7 bases remaining between them. Germline-derived CDR1 and CDR2 are SGHAT and FQNNGV. The CDR3 has 13 residues. CDR3 sequence: CASSLERFNEQFF. As DNA, the CDR3 is TGTGCCAGCAGCTTAGAAAGGTTTAATGAGCAGTTCTTC.

V and J are TRBV7-2 and TRBJ1-2; D is possibly TRBD1 (6 bases). This CDR3 is built from 16 residues. V lost 6 bases, J lost 4 bases, and 21 bases lay in between. Germline V CDR1 and CDR2: SGHTA, FQGNSA. The CDR3 region is CASSLQDRTKPYGYTF. In DNA, the CDR3 is TGTGCCAGCAGTCTTCAAGACAGGACTAAACCCTATGGCTACACCTTC.